This T cell receptor (beta chain) was obtained from a study of blood T cell repertoires in COVID-19 (dated by TCRdb to 2020 to 2022). In the study overall: Samples covering the acute and convalescent phases of COVID-19 were provided by collaborators in the United States, Italy and Spain. The material from the prospective study consisted of cDNA or gDNA derived from T cells, B-cell-depleted T cells, or PBMCs. The dataset comprised deeply sampled blood TCRbeta repertoires from subjects exposed to, actively infected with, or recovered from COVID-19. The repertoires were made available in a free public database intended to serve as a resource for research on the immune response to SARS-CoV-2. The samples were drawn from the first 160 participants of the ongoing ImmuneRACE study and from 1,254 subjects provided by 6 global collaborators. A de-identified subject ID, COVID-19 status, age in years and sex were almost always included in the sample metadata. Where available, HLA class I and class II types were taken from metadata supplied by the sample provider and were not determined by assay-based typing.

The germline V gene gives CDR1 as SGHRS and CDR2 as YFSETQ. The CDR3 holds 17 amino acids from the cysteine to the phenylalanine. The kept DNA is CDR3 alone, 51 bases in frame from the first base. V is trimmed back by 4 bases and J by 4 bases, and the junction contains 12 bases that no gene match accounts for. The immunoSEQ Assay, a bias-controlled multiplex PCR, was used to amplify TCRbeta CDR3 regions from genomic DNA. The authors processed their data as follows. The number of nucleated cells in each sample was estimated by amplification of reference gene primers within the assay. To quantify the absolute abundance of each unique TCRbeta CDR3 rearrangement, sequence reads were collapsed and filtered. For each sample, productive Simpson clonality was calculated by taking the square root of Simpson's diversity index across productive rearrangements. In its TCRdb copy, this immuneACCESS table keeps in-frame sequences only and misses some clones. Where compared with another copy, unresolved V genes explain less than half of these, and the others have no known cause. V and J calls and clone size are as listed in that table; D and trimming were resolved from the DNA. Recorded for this sample are about 260,000 clones; approximately 86% of them occurred a single time. The biggest ten clones account for around 9.1% of the sample.

In regard to this clone: Its specific antigen is unknown. No clone much larger than this one lies a single base away; base qualities are absent.

Samples from volunteer blood donors who had recovered from COVID-19 were contributed by a second Seattle source. Whole blood was collected in K2EDTA tubes by collaborating institutions according to the institutions' own protocols. For TCRbeta analysis, collaborator samples were shipped as frozen whole blood, as isolated PBMCs, or as DNA extracted from either sample type. Overall study outcomes, separate from this receptor: The quantity of clinical and demographic metadata differed by source and by participant and was supplied without curation.

This TCR was sampled from a man in his forties or fifties who had recovered from COVID-19. Sequencing was performed on peripheral blood. The chain is assembled from TRBV5-1 and TRBJ2-1; 9 nucleotides in the junction match TRBD2. The nucleotide sequence is TGCGCCAGCAGCCTTCTGGGCGGGGGGGCCTCTTACAATGAGCAGTTCTTC. Translated, this is CASSLLGGGASYNEQFF.